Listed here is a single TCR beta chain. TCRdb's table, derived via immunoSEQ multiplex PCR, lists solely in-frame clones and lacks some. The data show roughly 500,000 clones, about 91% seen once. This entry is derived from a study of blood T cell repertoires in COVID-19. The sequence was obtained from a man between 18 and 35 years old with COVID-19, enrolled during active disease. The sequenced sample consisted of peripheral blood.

CDR3 protein: CASSIGTGNSPLHF. The CDR3 bases are TGTGCCAGTAGTATTGGGACAGGGAATTCACCCCTCCACTTT. The chain couples TRBV19 to TRBJ1-6; 9 bases map to TRBD1. J gave up 7 bases and V 3 bases, and 1 base lay outside the gene matches. The CDR3 has 14 residues. CDR1 and CDR2 (germline): LNHDA, SQIVND (reference sequence).